This paragraph covers one T cell receptor (beta chain) sequence. No antigen is known for it. Per-nucleotide qualities are absent, and no much larger clonotype sits a single base away. The entry originates in a study of T cell responses to AZD1222 COVID-19 vaccine (dated by TCRdb to the early 2020s). General notes on the study: A total of 230 to 250 trial participants underwent TCR sequencing, of whom 200 to 220 had received two doses of AZD1222 and 26 had received two doses of the MenACWY control vaccine. Trial participants were enrolled by age into subgroups of 18-55, 56-69 and 70-plus years, and about 150, 27 and 61 TCR-sequenced participants, respectively, were included in these subgroups.

The time point label here, explained by the study, means: about 28 days (+/-7) after the second vaccine dose. The treatment or condition label of this sample denotes: meningococcal conjugate vaccine given as trial control. Samples from vaccinated people were obtained from the UK trials COV001 and COV002, which included a single-blind randomized controlled phase 2/3 trial of AZD1222 (ChAdOx1 nCoV-19) in healthy adults. For TCRbeta chain sequencing, PBMC samples from trial participants were taken at day 0 and at day 28 after the second dose. The germline V gene specifies SGHVS as CDR1 and FNYEAQ as CDR2. The CDR3 spans 15 residues, from the cysteine through the phenylalanine. The CDR3 DNA has 45 bases and is translated from base 1. V gives up 0 bases and J gives up 6 bases, and the segment between their germline ends measures 11 bases. General findings and caveats noted by the study authors: In the small 56-69-year group, the increase in depth fell short of significance, most likely because of low power. After two AZD1222 doses, both the breadth and the depth of spike-specific TCRs were significantly higher than at day 0 and than in MenACWY recipients. Vaccine-associated CD4 TCRs spanned the whole spike protein, with dominant responses in regions 160-218 and 743-854. Conclusions about previously exposed vaccinees were limited because only six AZD1222 recipients were SARS-CoV-2 seropositive at baseline. Because no day 14 peak-response samples were available, the repertoires could be characterized only after the peak T cell response. Participants were mostly white British, with more females than males. The authors suggested clonal diversity may have been underestimated. Nearly half of unique spike-specific TCRs reportedly recognized epitopes outside regions mutated in the B.1.351 and B.1.1.7 variants.

The CDR3 regions of human TCRbeta chains were subjected to immunosequencing. The paper's data handling went like this. TCRs in the repertoires were matched against a reference library of SARS-CoV-2-specific TCRs that had been generated with the MIRA antigen-specificity platform. Breadth meant the fraction of unique TCRs that were SARS-CoV-2-associated, whereas depth meant the fraction of total T cells that were SARS-CoV-2-associated. Each spike-specific TCR was assigned to its reactive spike region and to a CD4 or CD8 class using the MIRA data. Log10-transformed breadth and depth values were compared by one-way ANOVA with Sidak's multiple comparisons tests. As stored in TCRdb, this immuneACCESS dataset retains in-frame rearrangements with V and J assigned. A fraction of the clones does not appear; measured against another copy, unresolved V genes explain less than half of the discrepancy, and the remainder lacks a known reason. For V, J and clone size, that table is used; D and trimming come from the DNA. This sample gives some 170,000 clones in total; 75% to 90% of them show up just once. The top ten constitute approximately 4.2% of the sample.

The sample was peripheral blood, taken 28 days after the second dose of the MenACWY control vaccine. The sequence is built from TRBV7-6 and TRBJ2-2, with a tentative D gene TRBD2 over 6 matching bases. This receptor was taken from an adult who received the MenACWY meningococcal vaccine as a control. The sequence in DNA is TGTGCCAGCAGCTTAGCGCTCGGGGAGGCCGGGGAGCTGTTTTTT. It is translated as CASSLALGEAGELFF.